Detailed here is one T cell receptor (beta chain). Its antigen is currently unknown. This CDR3 region has 14 residues. Germline V CDR1 and CDR2: SGHRS, YFSETQ. V was pared by 7 bases and J by 5 bases, with 15 bases between. This entry is derived from a study of OX40 agonist ivuxolimab in advanced cancers. Study-wide background: Patients were dosed with the agonistic anti-OX40 (CD134) antibody ivuxolimab. Eligibility rules accepted prior anti-PD-1, anti-PD-L1 or anti-CTLA-4 therapy, and 40% had some. Whole-study results and caveats: Near-lowest levels of clonal expansion characterized partial responders at 0.1-3.0 mg/kg. Expanded clones tended on average to be more numerous among CD8+ T cells than CD4+.

The method was immunoSEQ multiplex PCR; TCRdb's version includes in-frame clones alone and lacks a portion of them. Among fewer than 85,000 clones listed, 85% to 90% were seen once. The sequence was obtained from an adult with an advanced solid tumor such as melanoma, head and neck, liver or kidney cancer. Sample: CD4+ or CD8+ T cells sorted from blood, taken in a trial of the OX40 agonist ivuxolimab. J is TRBJ2-2 and V is TRBV5-1; D possibly corresponds to TRBD2 (5 bases). The CDR3 spells CASLIQPGTGELFF. In DNA, the CDR3 is TGCGCCAGCCTAATTCAGCCGGGGACCGGGGAGCTGTTTTTT.